This TCR beta chain was found in a study of beta chain features in type 1 diabetes (dated by TCRdb to the late 2010s). Study-level background: No differences in mean age, gender distribution, total cell number or subset yield were found between patients and healthy donors. A total of 85 million to 110 million sorted cells were examined across all samples, and RNA yield correlated strongly with the number of cells per subset. In the study, TCRB repertoires of sorted circulating CD4+ T cell subsets from recently diagnosed type 1 diabetes patients were compared with those of matched healthy donors. Naive and central memory subsets were obtained from all 30 or so donors, but regulatory and stem cell-like memory subsets were isolated from only 8 patients and about 8 healthy donors. Beyond this particular receptor, the publication reports: Shorter templates might have been favored by PCR, but patient and control samples were amplified and corrected together, so both groups would have been affected equally by any skew. At VDJ recombination sites, type 1 diabetes patients had fewer insertions and more deleted nucleotides, which implies abnormalities in thymic rearrangement. Sequencing cDNA rather than genomic DNA could over-represent highly expressing activated cells, although activation and CD3 levels did not differ between groups. A moderate but significant shortening of TCRB CDR3 length was observed in type 1 diabetes patients in all four CD4+ subsets. Naive, central memory and regulatory TCRB repertoires appeared to be more alike among patients than among healthy donors. Because the HLA sub-analyses included only small numbers of individuals, any influence of HLA type on TCRB rearrangement was left unresolved.

All of the isolated RNA was reverse transcribed with the High Capacity cDNA Reverse Transcription Kit, so expressed TCRB transcripts were sequenced. Deep immunoSEQ sequencing was applied to naive, central memory and regulatory T cell samples, giving an average of about 3.4 million total reads per sample. After sorted cells were lysed in RLT buffer, RNA was extracted with DNase-treated RNeasy Micro or Mini kits, with the choice depending on cell number. To prevent cross-contamination, every cell subset was processed on its own, while patient and healthy donor samples were processed together. TCRB sequences were amplified from cDNA with the immunoSEQ multiplex PCR, producing 87-bp fragments spanning the CDR3 region. Sequencing of the amplicons was done on the Illumina HiSeq platform. The paper's processing steps were these. PCR bias was computationally corrected using synthetic template baselines, reads within Hamming distance 2 were collapsed, and singletons that could not be merged were discarded. Reads were aligned against IMGT so that V, D and J genes, CDR3 length and insertions or deletions at six rearrangement sites could be assigned. Clonotype counts were normalized to sorted cell number within each subset before computing true diversity and Gini coefficients with the tcR R package. The overlap coefficient, calculated on TCRB nucleotide sequences, was used to quantify repertoire sharing. Out-of-frame TCRB sequences from naive cells were analyzed as a proxy for the pre-selection repertoire. In TCRdb, the immuneACCESS table is reduced to in-frame sequences with V and J assigned. These tables do not hold every clone; where another copy was compared, an unresolved V gene accounts for under half, and the others remain unexplained. V and J calls and clone size follow that table, whereas D and trimming were derived from the DNA. This sample comprises some 360,000 clones, less than 20% of them detected only once. The biggest ten clones account for under 0.055% of the sample.

From the germline V gene, CDR1 is SNHLY and CDR2 is FYNNEI. Here V drops 3 bases and J drops 6 bases, and the junction holds 2 bases not matched to any gene. The CDR3 starts with the cysteine, ends with the phenylalanine, and has 13 residues. CDR3 DNA is the only sequence kept; it has 39 bases, read in frame from the first base. About this clone: Its antigen is not yet known. Base qualities are not at hand, and no much larger clone is one base apart.

Each donor gave one peripheral blood draw, averaging around 0.11 L, which was collected into heparinised tubes. Naive, central memory, regulatory and stem cell-like memory CD4+ T cells were sorted on a BD FACSAria II using a panel including CD45RO, CCR7, CD25, CD127, CD95 and CD27. A purity above 95% was achieved for all sorted populations. PBMCs were isolated immediately by Lymphoprep density gradient centrifugation and stained directly without culture. So that batch effects would be minimized, each experiment stained and sorted samples in pairs, pairing one healthy donor with one patient. This chain is built from TRBV2 and TRBJ2-1; 7 of the junction bases match TRBD2. Material: naive CD4+ T cells from blood. The cell subset or site label of this sample denotes: true naive CD4+ T cells. The sequence derives from a young woman in good health. The CDR3 here reads CASSERESNEQFF. The nucleotide sequence is given as TGTGCCAGCAGTGAGCGGGAGAGCAATGAGCAGTTCTTC.